This is a list of T cell receptor beta chains from one sample in a study of control samples from healthy donors and cancer patients. The data were produced by immunoSEQ multiplex PCR, yet TCRdb's version contains in-frame clones alone and is incomplete. The table has about 180,000 clones, roughly nine tenths seen once. What was sequenced was blood. These receptors came from a man between 25 and 39 years old in good health. CDR3s leave out the opening cysteine and the closing phenylalanine or tryptophan.

TRBV4-1	TRBJ1-1	11	ASSQERPARAF
TRBV30	TRBJ2-2	8	AWSSGELF
TRBV7-7	TRBJ2-2	13	ASSLGTGNTGELF
TRBV28	TRBJ1-2	10	ASKRPLGYYT
TRBV6-2/TRBV6-3	TRBJ1-1	11	ASSLGPNTEAF
TRBV5-1	TRBJ1-4	11	ASRTATNEKLF
TRBV29-1	TRBJ1-1	9	SVVRATEAF
TRBV29-1	TRBJ1-4	13	SVGGQGASGEKLF
TRBV4-1	TRBJ1-2	14	ASSQDESNPFYGYT
TRBV6-5	TRBJ1-2	11	ASTRTGRNGYT
TRBV2	TRBJ1-1	14	ASTHSPGQENTEAF
TRBV27	TRBJ1-2	11	ASRKGQGDGYT
TRBV27	TRBJ2-1	15	ASSSLFAGSSYNEQF
TRBV6-5	TRBJ2-2	13	ASSYSPQNTGELF
TRBV12-3/TRBV12-4	TRBJ1-1	11	ASRRTFNTEAF
TRBV6-5	TRBJ1-5	13	ASRLWGRSNQPQH
TRBV5-1	TRBJ2-5	11	ASSPFNQETQY
TRBV9	TRBJ1-6	7	RRDGLLH
TRBV6-7	TRBJ2-7	14	ASTPRHHRVAYEQY
TRBV5-5	TRBJ1-2	15	ASSPYPSGQLNYGYT
TRBV10-1	TRBJ1-6	12	ASSSGTPNSPLH
TRBV24-1	TRBJ1-2	10	ATSDPGGGYT
TRBV28	TRBJ1-2	13	ASKRTGTSNYGYT
TRBV5-5	TRBJ2-3	14	ASSLTTSAGTDTQY
TRBV28	TRBJ2-5	13	ASSSPGPGQETQY
TRBV7-9	TRBJ2-5	10	ASSQGLQTQY
TRBV11-2	TRBJ1-2	14	ASSLVSDTANYGYT
TRBV3-1/TRBV3-2	TRBJ2-3	14	ASSPKAGVDPDTQY
TRBV7-8	TRBJ2-7	14	ASSDLIGGLTYEQY
TRBV30	TRBJ1-5	8	ADGAQPQH
TRBV27	TRBJ2-7	13	ASSLSWTALYEQY
TRBV4-2	TRBJ2-7	12	ASRPGATVYEQY
TRBV6-5	TRBJ2-1	10	ASRGGYNEQF
TRBV7-9	TRBJ1-1	12	ASSLNTVNTEAF
TRBV10-3	TRBJ2-1	12	AISEGTTRGEQF
TRBV5-1	TRBJ2-6	13	PSSGPGEGANVLT
TRBV6-2/TRBV6-3	TRBJ1-5	15	ASSQRRGSNSNQPQH
TRBV30	TRBJ1-2	10	AWRPGLLGYT
TRBV20-1	TRBJ1-1	9	SVDFYTEAF
TRBV3-1/TRBV3-2	TRBJ2-7	13	ASSPRTSGVYEQY
TRBV25-1	TRBJ2-2	14	ASSDPTGRGTGELF
TRBV10-3	TRBJ2-5	11	ATKRGLQETQY
TRBV9	TRBJ2-5	12	ASSVEAGQETQY
TRBV15	TRBJ1-1	13	ATSARQDSNTEAF
TRBV2	TRBJ1-1	13	ASSESGRGRGEAF
TRBV10-1	TRBJ1-2	11	ASSESRGGGYT
TRBV19	TRBJ1-1	11	ASSIAANTEAF
TRBV7-7	TRBJ2-1	12	ASSLSERGDEQF
TRBV19	TRBJ2-1	12	ASSQTSGTGEQF
TRBV5-4	TRBJ2-3	12	ASSLVADTDTQY
TRBV7-2	TRBJ2-5	14	ASSLGAQGAAETQY
TRBV5-1	TRBJ2-1	14	ASSPEGAGGYNEQF
TRBV7-2	TRBJ2-7	12	ASSYRQGGYEQY
TRBV5-1	TRBJ1-3	13	ASSPTGGPGWAIY